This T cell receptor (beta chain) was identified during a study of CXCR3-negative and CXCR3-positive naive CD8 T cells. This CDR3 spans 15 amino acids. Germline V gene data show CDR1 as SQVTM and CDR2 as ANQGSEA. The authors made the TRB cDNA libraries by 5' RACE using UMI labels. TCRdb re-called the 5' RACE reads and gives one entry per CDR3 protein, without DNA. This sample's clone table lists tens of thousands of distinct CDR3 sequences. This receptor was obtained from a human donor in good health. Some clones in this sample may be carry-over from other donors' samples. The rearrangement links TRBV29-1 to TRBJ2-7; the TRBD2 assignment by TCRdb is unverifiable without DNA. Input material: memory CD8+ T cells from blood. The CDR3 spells CSVLDGTSILYEQYF.